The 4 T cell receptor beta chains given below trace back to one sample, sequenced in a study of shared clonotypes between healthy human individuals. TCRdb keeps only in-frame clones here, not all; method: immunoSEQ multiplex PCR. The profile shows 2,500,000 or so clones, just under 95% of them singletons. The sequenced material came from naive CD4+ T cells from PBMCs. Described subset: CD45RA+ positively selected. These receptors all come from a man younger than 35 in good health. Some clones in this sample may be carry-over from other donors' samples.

CDR3 DNA: TGCGCCAGCAGCCAAGACCCGGTCGGGGGCAAAACAGATACGCAGTATTTT. It specifies CASSQDPVGGKTDTQYF. The chain carries TRBV4-1 and TRBJ2-3; D may be TRBD1 or TRBD2 (6 bases each). V was trimmed by 0 bases and J by 3 bases, leaving 16 bases between them. The CDR3 consists of 17 residues. In germline, CDR1 is MGHRA, CDR2 YSYEKL.

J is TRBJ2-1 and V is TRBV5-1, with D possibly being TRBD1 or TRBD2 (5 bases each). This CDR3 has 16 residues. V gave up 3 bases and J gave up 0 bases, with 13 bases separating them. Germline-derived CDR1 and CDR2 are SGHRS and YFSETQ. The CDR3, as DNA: TGCGCCAGCAGCTCCATCGAGGGGAGCTCCTACAATGAGCAGTTCTTC. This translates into CASSSIEGSSYNEQFF.

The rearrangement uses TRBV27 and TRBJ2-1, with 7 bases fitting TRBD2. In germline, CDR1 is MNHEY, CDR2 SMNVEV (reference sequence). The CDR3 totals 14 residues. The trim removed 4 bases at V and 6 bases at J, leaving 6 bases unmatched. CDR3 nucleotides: TGTGCCAGCAGTTCGTGGGGAGGGTTCAATGAGCAGTTCTTC. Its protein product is CASSSWGGFNEQFF.

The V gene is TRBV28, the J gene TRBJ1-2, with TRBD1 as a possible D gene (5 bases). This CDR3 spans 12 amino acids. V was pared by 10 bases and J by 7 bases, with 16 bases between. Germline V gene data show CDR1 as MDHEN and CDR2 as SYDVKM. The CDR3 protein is CATSLNRLGYTF. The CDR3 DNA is TGTGCCACCTCACTTAACAGGCTTGGCTACACCTTC.